Listed below are T cell receptor beta chains from one sample, sequenced in a study of T cell repertoires in cytomegalovirus infection. TCRdb fed the reads into MiXCR, producing one record per CDR3 protein. This repertoire shows 480,000 or so distinct CDR3 sequences, 11% found once; its top ten account for roughly 10%. Sequenced: PBMCs. These receptors originate from a human donor in good health (CMV status not recorded). Some clones in this sample may be carry-over from other donors' samples. The CDR3 runs from the conserved cysteine through the conserved F or W. Each record gives: clone size, D gene, V gene, J gene, CDR3 DNA, CDR3 protein. The D gene is left open where the match is weak. Clone size is stated in some rows and not others, as once, few, many or a class when expanded.

many	TRBD2	TRBV7-3	TRBJ2-1	TGTGCCAGCAGCTACGGGACTAGCGGCCTCAATGAGCAGTTCTTC	CASSYGTSGLNEQFF
many	TRBD1	TRBV19	TRBJ1-2	TGTGCCAGTAGTATGCCGGGTGACAGGGCCAATGGCTACACCTTC	CASSMPGDRANGYTF
many	.	TRBV12-3/TRBV12-4	TRBJ1-2	TGTGCCAGCAGCCCCCCCAAGAGGGGCTACACCTTC	CASSPPKRGYTF
many	.	TRBV5-5	TRBJ1-2	TGTGCCAGCAGCTTGGCGGTGGGAAAGGCCAACTATGGCTACACCTTC	CASSLAVGKANYGYTF
many	.	TRBV15	TRBJ2-4	TGTGCCACCAGCGACCCAGCACAGGGTGCGAAAAACATTCAGTACTTC	CATSDPAQGAKNIQYF
many	TRBD1	TRBV6-5	TRBJ2-5	TGTGCCAGCAGTTACCAGGGACAGGCCCTTCAAGAGACCCAGTACTTC	CASSYQGQALQETQYF
many	.	TRBV2	TRBJ1-3	TGTGCCAGCAGTGAAGGTGCAGGGACGAACTCTGGAAACACCATATATTTT	CASSEGAGTNSGNTIYF
once	TRBD1	TRBV14	TRBJ2-1	TGTGCCAGCAGCCGGACAGGGACGGACCACAATGAGCAGTTCTTC	CASSRTGTDHNEQFF
many	.	TRBV7-9	TRBJ2-1	TGTGCCAGCAGCTTAGTGGCGGGGGCTCTTAACAATGAGCAGTTCTTC	CASSLVAGALNNEQFF
many	TRBD2	TRBV28	TRBJ2-1	TGTGCCAGCAGTTTATCCGCCCCTTGGACTAGCAGAGGGCAGTTCTTC	CASSLSAPWTSRGQFF
many	.	TRBV9	TRBJ2-1	TGTGCCAGCAGCTTCCAGGGGTCCTACAATGAGCAGTTCTTC	CASSFQGSYNEQFF
.	.	TRBV10-2	TRBJ1-5	TGCGCCAGCAGTGATCCCCGTCAGCCCCAGCATTTT	CASSDPRQPQHF